This T cell receptor beta chain was sequenced for a study of Graves' ophthalmopathy and Graves' hyperthyroidism. As for the study in general: At the time of initial diagnosis and before any treatment, peripheral blood was collected.

The CDR3 totals 13 residues. Trimming took 3 bases from V and 8 from J; bases not matched to a gene: 1. CDR1 WNHNN and CDR2 SYGVQD come from the germline V gene (reference sequence). On this clonotype: The antigen is undetermined.

Patients were left out if they had other autoimmune diseases, uncontrolled infections, pregnancy or lactation. Investigators amplified TCR beta CDR3 regions from RNA transcripts. Second-round multiplex PCR followed a first-round RT-PCR using HTBI primers. TCRdb reanalysed the multiplex PCR reads using MiXCR and keeps one entry per CDR3 protein. The data hold about 48,000 distinct CDR3 sequences, with 50% observed a single time. Regarding the study as a whole: The blood repertoire also included most expanded thyroid clonotypes above 0.001 frequency.

Sequencing was carried out using peripheral blood. V gene TRBV10-1 combines with J gene TRBJ1-6; 7 bases line up with TRBD1. The sequence came from an adult man with Graves' ophthalmopathy. The CDR3 loop is CASSETGDSPLHF. CDR3 in DNA: TGCGCCAGCAGTGAAACAGGGGATTCACCCCTCCACTTT.